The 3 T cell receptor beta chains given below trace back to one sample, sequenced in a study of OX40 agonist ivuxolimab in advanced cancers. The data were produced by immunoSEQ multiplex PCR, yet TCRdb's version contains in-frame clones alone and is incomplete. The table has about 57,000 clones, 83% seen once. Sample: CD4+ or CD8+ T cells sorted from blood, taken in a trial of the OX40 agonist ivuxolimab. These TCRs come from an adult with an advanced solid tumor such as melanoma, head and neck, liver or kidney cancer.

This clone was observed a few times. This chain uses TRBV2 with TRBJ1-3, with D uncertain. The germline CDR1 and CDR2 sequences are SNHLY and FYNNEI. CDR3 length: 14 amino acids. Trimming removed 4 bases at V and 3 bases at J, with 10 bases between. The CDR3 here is CASSVQSVGNTIYF. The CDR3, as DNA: TGTGCCAGCAGTGTCCAAAGCGTTGGAAACACCATATATTTT.

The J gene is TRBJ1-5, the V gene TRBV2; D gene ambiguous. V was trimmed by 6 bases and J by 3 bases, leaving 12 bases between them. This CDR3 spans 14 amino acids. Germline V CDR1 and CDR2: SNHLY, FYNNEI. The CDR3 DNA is TGTGCCAGCAGGCCCGGCGGACCCAATCAGCCCCAGCATTTT. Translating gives CASRPGGPNQPQHF.

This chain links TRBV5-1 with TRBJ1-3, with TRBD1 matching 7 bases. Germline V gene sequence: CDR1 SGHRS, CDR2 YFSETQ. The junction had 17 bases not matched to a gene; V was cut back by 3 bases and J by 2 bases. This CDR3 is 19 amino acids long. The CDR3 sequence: CASSWGRPTGQTTGNTIYF. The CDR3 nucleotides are TGCGCCAGCAGCTGGGGGCGACCTACGGGACAGACCACTGGAAACACCATATATTTT.